The 21 T cell receptor beta chains below come from one sample, sequenced in a study of shared clonotypes between healthy human individuals (dated by TCRdb to about 2020). Library preparation was by the immunoSEQ multiplex PCR assay. Imported from immuneACCESS, the table was reduced by TCRdb to in-frame sequences with V and J called. These copies leave out some clones; in studies compared against another copy, an unresolved V gene accounts for under half, and the cause of the remainder is not known. The sample table lists nearly 1 million clones, 76% of them with a count of one. The top ten clones comprise approximately 1.5% of the sample. Sequencing was performed on memory CD4+ T cells sorted from blood. Taken with the paper, the label for cell subset or site translates to: CD45RA-negative fraction. These receptors were collected from a man aged 18-30 years in good health.

This clone was counted between two and nine times. The V and J genes are TRBV2 and TRBJ2-2; possible D gene TRBD2, 5 bases. V shed 6 bases and J shed 5 bases, with 16 bases lying between them. CDR1 SNHLY and CDR2 FYNNEI come from the germline V gene. This CDR3 spans 15 amino acids. DNA of the CDR3: TGTGCCAGCAGGGCCGGACGGGGAACAACCGGGGAGCTGTTTTTT. This translates into CASRAGRGTTGELFF.

The table lists this clone with a count of one. Given a much more abundant clone one base away, this may be a read error. The chain links TRBV9 to TRBJ2-5, with TRBD2 identical over 14 bases. Germline values: CDR1 SGDLS, CDR2 YYNGEE. The CDR3 consists of 16 residues. The V gene end was trimmed by 4 bases and the J gene end by 2 bases; junction bases not matched to a gene: 4. The CDR3 spells CASSLRLAGGQETQYF. Here the CDR3 DNA reads TGTGCCAGCAGCTTAAGACTAGCGGGGGGGCAAGAGACCCAGTACTTC.

This chain joins TRBV28 and TRBJ1-2; D remains ambiguous. V was shortened by 5 bases and J by 0 bases, with 16 bases between the two germline ends. There are 16 residues in the CDR3. Germline V gene data show CDR1 as MDHEN and CDR2 as SYDVKM. CDR3 in amino acids: CASSPFFGVANYGYTF. CDR3 in DNA: TGTGCCAGCAGTCCCTTTTTTGGGGTTGCTAACTATGGCTACACCTTC.

This clone has only one observation. The chain combines TRBV5-4 with TRBJ2-3; 8 nucleotides line up with TRBD2. Looked up from germline, CDR1 is SGHNT and CDR2 is YYREEE (reference sequence). The CDR3 runs 16 residues. V dropped 3 bases and J dropped 3; count of bases not matched to a gene: 9. The chain's CDR3 is CASSSWRGLGTDTQYF. In nucleotides, the CDR3 is TGTGCCAGCAGCTCGTGGAGGGGACTAGGGACAGATACGCAGTATTTT. Complete variable domain (other parts from reference TRBV5-4 and TRBJ2-3): ETGVTQSPTHLIKTRGQQVTLRCSSQSGHNTVSWYQQALGQGPQFIFQYYREEENGRGNFPPRFSGLQFPNYSSELNVNALELDDSALYLCASSSWRGLGTDTQYFGPGTRLTVL.

In nucleotides, the CDR3 is TGTGCCAGCAGATCAGGGGGTTCGGGAAACACCATATATTTT. As protein: CASRSGGSGNTIYF. This rearrangement joins TRBV7-9 to TRBJ1-3; 7 bases align to TRBD1. V gave up 6 bases and J gave up 4 bases; unmatched junction bases: 6. The germline gives CDR1 SEHNR, CDR2 FQNEAQ (reference sequence). The CDR3 loop spans 14 amino acids. The full variable domain, rest sourced from reference TRBV7-9 and TRBJ1-3, is DTGVSQNPRHKITKRGQNVTFRCDPISEHNRLYWYRQTLGQGPEFLTYFQNEAQLEKSRLLSDRFSAERPKGSFSTLEIQRTEQGDSAMYLCASRSGGSGNTIYFGEGSWLTVV.

The chain joins TRBV19 to TRBJ2-4; perhaps TRBD1 as D (6 bases). The CDR3 loop spans 12 amino acids. Deletions cut 7 bases from V and 15 bases from J, with 19 bases between. The germline CDR1 and CDR2 sequences are LNHDA and SQIVND (reference sequence). CDR3 nucleotide sequence: TGTGCCAGTACCCCGGGCAGGGGCGAGACGTACTTC. Residues: CASTPGRGETYF.

The V call is TRBV25-1, the J call TRBJ1-2; a weak D match, TRBD1 (5 bases). Germline CDR1 is MGHDK and CDR2 is SYGVNS. V was shortened by 4 bases and J by 6 bases, with 15 bases between the two germline ends. CDR3 length: 14 amino acids. In DNA form, the CDR3 reads TGTGCCAGCAGTGTTTCGGGACGTTTCGATGGCTACACCTTC. Residues: CASSVSGRFDGYTF.

This clone was found a few times. The chain joins TRBV25-1 to TRBJ2-3; 11 bases are a match to TRBD1. This CDR3 is 15 amino acids long. Looked up from germline, CDR1 is MGHDK and CDR2 is SYGVNS. V was pared by 8 bases and J by 5 bases, with 9 bases of the junction left unmatched. Here the CDR3 DNA reads TGTGCCAGCGCCGCCGGGACAGGGGGTTTAGATACGCAGTATTTT. It translates to CASAAGTGGLDTQYF.

The J gene is TRBJ1-4, the V gene TRBV4-1; D call uncertain. CDR3 size: 14 residues. Germline-derived CDR1 and CDR2 are MGHRA and YSYEKL. Trimming left V 2 bases short and J 5 bases short, with 9 bases between. CDR3 bases: TGCGCCAGCAGCCAACCGGGGATGAATGAAAAACTGTTTTTT. Its translation is CASSQPGMNEKLFF.

CDR3 nucleotide sequence: TGTGCCAGCAGTTCGGGGATCACAGGGGGCCGGACAGATACGCAGTATTTT. It is translated as CASSSGITGGRTDTQYF. The rearrangement joins TRBV27 to TRBJ2-3; 9 bases agree with TRBD1. The CDR3 extends over 17 amino acids. Germline V CDR1 and CDR2: MNHEY, SMNVEV (reference sequence). The J segment lost 3 bases and the V segment lost 4 bases, leaving 11 bases of the junction unmatched.

The sample holds a few counts of this clone. V gene TRBV7-9 combines with J gene TRBJ2-3; D unclear. The V end lost 1 base, the J end lost 9 bases, and 8 bases lay between the germline ends. This CDR3 has 12 residues. Germline loops: CDR1 SEHNR, CDR2 FQNEAQ (reference sequence). CDR3 DNA: TGTGCCAGCAGCTTAGGACCGAAAACGCAGTATTTT. Translation: CASSLGPKTQYF.

The gene calls are TRBV5-1 and TRBJ2-7; D is possibly TRBD2 (5 bases). Germline-derived CDR1 and CDR2 are SGHRS and YFSETQ. Trimming pared 1 base from V and 3 bases from J, leaving 14 bases between. This CDR3 has 15 residues. CDR3 amino acids: CASSLWPSSGYEQYF. The CDR3, as DNA: TGCGCCAGCAGCTTGTGGCCTAGCTCGGGCTACGAGCAGTACTTC.

This clone showed up just once. DNA for the CDR3: TGCGCCAGCAGTGGGACTAGCGGGGGCCCCCGGGAGCTGTTTTTT. Protein sequence: CASSGTSGGPRELFF. The chain employs TRBV10-1 and TRBJ2-2, with TRBD2 identical over 13 bases. Trimming cost V 4 bases and J 9 bases; bases outside gene matches: 5. The CDR3 totals 15 residues. Germline V lookup: CDR1 WNHNN, CDR2 SYGVQD (reference sequence).

The chain links TRBV5-1 to TRBJ2-5, with 7 bases fitting TRBD2. CDR1 SGHRS and CDR2 YFSETQ come from the germline V gene. This CDR3 has 17 residues. Trimming at V came to 4 bases and at J to 3 bases, leaving 15 bases not matched to a gene. The CDR3 sequence is CASSTRIDPGGKETQYF. The CDR3 DNA follows: TGCGCCAGCAGCACCCGGATCGACCCCGGGGGGAAAGAGACCCAGTACTTC.

A few counts support this clone. This chain links TRBV2 with TRBJ1-5, with 10 bases lining up with TRBD1. Germline-derived CDR1 and CDR2 are SNHLY and FYNNEI. The CDR3 has 14 amino acids. After removal of 6 bases from V and 6 bases from J, the junction contained 5 bases not matched to a gene. The CDR3 reads CASRYDRGLQPQHF. The CDR3 DNA follows: TGTGCCAGCAGGTACGACAGGGGGCTTCAGCCCCAGCATTTT. The full variable domain, completed using reference TRBV2 and TRBJ1-5, is EPEVTQTPSHQVTQMGQEVILRCVPISNHLYFYWYRQILGQKVEFLVSFYNNEISEKSEIFDDQFSVERPDGSNFTLKIRSTKLEDSAMYFCASRYDRGLQPQHFGDGTRLSIL.

The chain recombines TRBV5-6 with TRBJ1-1, with TRBD1 matching 9 bases. Trimming took 3 bases from V and 1 from J; bases not matched to a gene: 4. Germline lookup yields CDR1 SGHDT and CDR2 YYEEEE. The CDR3 sequence is 15 residues long. CDR3 DNA sequence: TGTGCCAGCAGCTCCGACAGGGGGGAGAACACTGAAGCTTTCTTT. It specifies CASSSDRGENTEAFF. Variable domain in full (rest from reference TRBV5-6 and TRBJ1-1): DAGVTQSPTHLIKTRGQQVTLRCSPKSGHDTVSWYQQALGQGPQFIFQYYEEEERQRGNFPDRFSGHQFPNYSSELNVNALLLGDSALYLCASSSDRGENTEAFFGQGTRLTVV.

This clone was seen a handful of times. This chain links TRBV5-1 with TRBJ1-1, with 9 nucleotides matching TRBD1. CDR3 size: 16 residues. V trimming: 4 bases; J trimming: 1 base; junction bases outside the gene matches: 8. Germline values: CDR1 SGHRS, CDR2 YFSETQ. The CDR3 region has the DNA TGCGCCAGCAGCCCGGGGACAGGGAATTGGAACACTGAAGCTTTCTTT. This encodes CASSPGTGNWNTEAFF.

The V gene is TRBV25-1, the J gene TRBJ1-4, with D possibly TRBD1 on 5 matching bases. From germline, CDR1 is MGHDK and CDR2 SYGVNS. Deletions cut 4 bases from V and 7 bases from J, with 13 bases between. This CDR3 is built from 14 residues. CDR3 nucleotides: TGTGCCAGCAGTGGGGCAGGGAAGGGTGAAAAACTGTTTTTT. Its translation is CASSGAGKGEKLFF.

V gene TRBV2 combines with J gene TRBJ1-1, with 9 bases that match TRBD1. V lost 4 bases and J lost 5; bases outside the gene matches: 5. This CDR3 spans 14 amino acids. The germline V gene encodes CDR1 SNHLY and CDR2 FYNNEI. The CDR3 coding sequence is TGTGCCAGCAGTGCCTCGACAGGGGGAACTGAAGCTTTCTTT. Translated: CASSASTGGTEAFF.

The chain joins TRBV7-8 to TRBJ2-7; 10 bases map to TRBD2. The J segment lost 7 bases and the V segment lost 3 bases, leaving 12 bases of the junction unmatched. The germline gives CDR1 SGHVS, CDR2 FQNEAQ. The CDR3 covers 16 residues. The CDR3 spells CASSFASGSLLWEQYF. CDR3 coding DNA: TGTGCCAGCAGCTTTGCTAGCGGGAGTCTTCTCTGGGAGCAGTACTTC.

The chain joins TRBV18 to TRBJ1-2; D is undetermined. Germline V gene lookup returns CDR1 KGHSH and CDR2 LQKENI. The V and J ends lost 2 bases and 0 bases respectively, with 7 bases between them. This CDR3 has 14 amino acids. CDR3 in DNA: TGTGCCAGCTCACCAACCACCACTAACTATGGCTACACCTTC. Translated: CASSPTTTNYGYTF.